The rows below give T cell receptor beta chains drawn from one sample of a study of neoadjuvant nivolumab and ipilimumab in lung cancer. Sequencing used immunoSEQ multiplex PCR; TCRdb keeps in-frame clones, though not all of them. Here the sample spans about 10,000 clones, around 82% being singletons. Sequenced here: peripheral blood, sampled before neoadjuvant nivolumab, alone or with ipilimumab. Receptor source: an adult with non-small cell lung cancer. The CDR3 runs from the conserved cysteine through the conserved F or W. The D gene is left open where the match is weak. Rows may omit the clone size; those that give it use once, few, many or a size class.

d_gene: NA
abundance: NA
j_gene: TRBJ1-5
v_gene: TRBV18
CDR3nt: TGTGCCAGCTCACTACTCAGGGATCAGCCCCAGCATTTT
CDR3aa: CASSLLRDQPQHF

d_gene: NA
abundance: NA
j_gene: TRBJ2-1
v_gene: TRBV27
CDR3nt: TGTGCCAGCAGTTCTAAATTGCGACAGGAGCAGTTCTTC
CDR3aa: CASSSKLRQEQFF

d_gene: NA
abundance: few
j_gene: TRBJ2-2
v_gene: TRBV11-2
CDR3nt: TGTGCCAGCAGCCCTACGAGCACCGGGGAGCTGTTTTTT
CDR3aa: CASSPTSTGELFF

d_gene: NA
abundance: NA
j_gene: TRBJ2-3
v_gene: TRBV5-5
CDR3nt: TGTGCCAGCAGCGTGGACACTTCGGGATATCGGGATACGCAGTATTTT
CDR3aa: CASSVDTSGYRDTQYF

d_gene: NA
abundance: NA
j_gene: TRBJ2-7
v_gene: TRBV10-3
CDR3nt: TGTGCCATCAGGGGGGGAAGCTCCTACGAGCAGTACTTC
CDR3aa: CAIRGGSSYEQYF

d_gene: NA
abundance: NA
j_gene: TRBJ1-1
v_gene: TRBV19
CDR3nt: TGTGCCAGTAGTGAGGTGAGCACTGAAGCTTTCTTT
CDR3aa: CASSEVSTEAFF

d_gene: NA
abundance: NA
j_gene: TRBJ1-6
v_gene: TRBV11-2
CDR3nt: TGTGCCAGCAGCTTAGATCTGGCCGATTCACCCCTCCACTTT
CDR3aa: CASSLDLADSPLHF

d_gene: TRBD2
abundance: NA
j_gene: TRBJ2-2
v_gene: TRBV2
CDR3nt: TGTGCCAGCAGTGGGCCTAGCGGGAGGGCCGGGGAGCTGTTTTTT
CDR3aa: CASSGPSGRAGELFF

d_gene: NA
abundance: NA
j_gene: TRBJ2-5
v_gene: TRBV9
CDR3nt: TGTGCCAGCAGCGGCACCCCTTTCTTCCAAGAGACCCAGTACTTC
CDR3aa: CASSGTPFFQETQYF

d_gene: TRBD1
abundance: once
j_gene: TRBJ1-2
v_gene: TRBV5-4
CDR3nt: TGTGCCAGCAGCTCGCAGGGGGCGTTGAGCTACACCTTC
CDR3aa: CASSSQGALSYTF

d_gene: TRBD2
abundance: few
j_gene: TRBJ2-1
v_gene: TRBV28
CDR3nt: TGTGCCAGCAGAAGTCGGCGGGGGGACAATGAGCAGTTCTTC
CDR3aa: CASRSRRGDNEQFF

d_gene: NA
abundance: NA
j_gene: TRBJ2-1
v_gene: TRBV6-5
CDR3nt: TGTGCCAGCAGTACCCGACTAGGCGATGAGCAGTTCTTC
CDR3aa: CASSTRLGDEQFF

d_gene: NA
abundance: NA
j_gene: TRBJ2-7
v_gene: TRBV19
CDR3nt: TGTGCCAGTAGTCCTTTGCCCTCCTACGAGCAGTACTTC
CDR3aa: CASSPLPSYEQYF

d_gene: TRBD2
abundance: few
j_gene: TRBJ2-3
v_gene: TRBV7-3
CDR3nt: TGTGCCAGCAGCCCCAGAGGCGTGGGAGGGGAGGGATCAGATACGCAGTATTTT
CDR3aa: CASSPRGVGGEGSDTQYF

d_gene: NA
abundance: NA
j_gene: TRBJ2-1
v_gene: TRBV6-6
CDR3nt: TGTGCCAGCAGTTCAGCGGAGCCCGCTATCAATGAGCAGTTCTTC
CDR3aa: CASSSAEPAINEQFF

d_gene: NA
abundance: NA
j_gene: TRBJ1-4
v_gene: TRBV7-8
CDR3nt: TGTGCCAGCAGCTTAGCTCTGTATAAGGGAGAAAAACTGTTTTTT
CDR3aa: CASSLALYKGEKLFF

d_gene: NA
abundance: NA
j_gene: TRBJ2-1
v_gene: TRBV7-8
CDR3nt: TGTGCCAGCAGCGTTGCGGGAACCTCTGGATCTGAGCAGTTCTTC
CDR3aa: CASSVAGTSGSEQFF

d_gene: NA
abundance: NA
j_gene: TRBJ1-1
v_gene: TRBV11-2
CDR3nt: TGTGCCAGCAGCCACAACCCCTTAGCTGAAGCTTTCTTT
CDR3aa: CASSHNPLAEAFF

d_gene: NA
abundance: NA
j_gene: TRBJ2-5
v_gene: TRBV7-3
CDR3nt: TGTGCCAGCAGCTTAAGGGCGCATGAGACCCAGTACTTC
CDR3aa: CASSLRAHETQYF

d_gene: NA
abundance: few
j_gene: TRBJ2-1
v_gene: TRBV18
CDR3nt: TGTGCCAGCTCATCGAGAGACAATGAGCAGTTCTTC
CDR3aa: CASSSRDNEQFF

d_gene: NA
abundance: once
j_gene: TRBJ1-1
v_gene: TRBV9
CDR3nt: TGTGCCAGCGGCGTAGAGGGGAGCACTGAAGCTTTCTTT
CDR3aa: CASGVEGSTEAFF

d_gene: TRBD2
abundance: NA
j_gene: TRBJ2-1
v_gene: TRBV5-1
CDR3nt: TGCGCCAGCAGCTTAGGCGGGAGACGGAACAATGAGCAGTTCTTC
CDR3aa: CASSLGGRRNNEQFF

d_gene: NA
abundance: NA
j_gene: TRBJ1-1
v_gene: TRBV7-9
CDR3nt: TGTGCCAGCAGCTCAAGGACGGGGTCGAACACTGAAGCTTTCTTT
CDR3aa: CASSSRTGSNTEAFF

d_gene: TRBD2
abundance: NA
j_gene: TRBJ2-4
v_gene: TRBV5-6
CDR3nt: TGTGCCAGCAGCTTGGTGGCGGGAGGGCCGAACATTCAGTACTTC
CDR3aa: CASSLVAGGPNIQYF

d_gene: NA
abundance: few
j_gene: TRBJ2-7
v_gene: TRBV5-1
CDR3nt: TGCGCCAGCAGCTTGGATTTTAGCAGAACCTACGAGCAGTACTTC
CDR3aa: CASSLDFSRTYEQYF

d_gene: NA
abundance: NA
j_gene: TRBJ2-5
v_gene: TRBV4-1
CDR3nt: TGCGCCAGCAGCCAAGATAGGGGGGCTATGGAGACCCAGTACTTC
CDR3aa: CASSQDRGAMETQYF

d_gene: NA
abundance: NA
j_gene: TRBJ2-1
v_gene: TRBV5-6
CDR3nt: TGTGCCAGCAGCTTGGTAGGGGGGAGGGCCTACAATGAGCAGTTCTTC
CDR3aa: CASSLVGGRAYNEQFF

d_gene: NA
abundance: NA
j_gene: TRBJ2-6
v_gene: TRBV15
CDR3nt: TGTGCCACCAGCAGAGATCGGGGCTCTGGGGCCAACGTCCTGACTTTC
CDR3aa: CATSRDRGSGANVLTF

d_gene: TRBD2
abundance: NA
j_gene: TRBJ2-5
v_gene: TRBV5-4
CDR3nt: TGTGCCAGCAGCCCTACTAGCGGGAGTCCCTTGGAGACCCAGTACTTC
CDR3aa: CASSPTSGSPLETQYF

d_gene: NA
abundance: NA
j_gene: TRBJ2-7
v_gene: TRBV19
CDR3nt: TGTGCCAGTAGTCCAGGCGGACCCTCCTCCTACGAGCAGTACTTC
CDR3aa: CASSPGGPSSYEQYF

d_gene: NA
abundance: few
j_gene: TRBJ1-2
v_gene: TRBV10-2
CDR3nt: TGCGCCAGCAGTGAGTCGGGAGTTGCGGAGGGCTACACCTTC
CDR3aa: CASSESGVAEGYTF

d_gene: NA
abundance: NA
j_gene: TRBJ2-1
v_gene: TRBV7-9
CDR3nt: TGTGCCAGCAACCCGGCAATGAATCACAATGAGCAGTTCTTC
CDR3aa: CASNPAMNHNEQFF

d_gene: NA
abundance: NA
j_gene: TRBJ2-5
v_gene: TRBV6-1
CDR3nt: TGTGCCAGCAGCTCTCAAGAGACCCAGTACTTC
CDR3aa: CASSSQETQYF

d_gene: NA
abundance: NA
j_gene: TRBJ1-1
v_gene: TRBV9
CDR3nt: TGTGCCAGCAGCGTCCGGGCGGCAGGCCTAAACACTGAAGCTTTCTTT
CDR3aa: CASSVRAAGLNTEAFF

d_gene: TRBD1
abundance: NA
j_gene: TRBJ2-2
v_gene: TRBV5-5
CDR3nt: TGTGCCAGCAGCTTAGTCCGACACTCGGGACAGCCGAACACCGGGGAGCTGTTTTTT
CDR3aa: CASSLVRHSGQPNTGELFF

d_gene: NA
abundance: NA
j_gene: TRBJ1-1
v_gene: TRBV19
CDR3nt: TGTGCCAGTAGTCCGGCCGGCACTGAAGCTTTCTTT
CDR3aa: CASSPAGTEAFF

d_gene: NA
abundance: few
j_gene: TRBJ2-7
v_gene: TRBV2
CDR3nt: TGTGCCAGCAGTCATGACCGGGACACGGCCTACGAGCAGTACTTC
CDR3aa: CASSHDRDTAYEQYF

d_gene: NA
abundance: NA
j_gene: TRBJ2-5
v_gene: TRBV11-2
CDR3nt: TGTGCCAGCAGCAAAGACACGAAAGAGACCCAGTACTTC
CDR3aa: CASSKDTKETQYF

d_gene: TRBD2
abundance: NA
j_gene: TRBJ2-1
v_gene: TRBV7-9
CDR3nt: TGTGCCAGCAGCTTATCTCTTAGCGGGAGGAATTACAATGAGCAGTTCTTC
CDR3aa: CASSLSLSGRNYNEQFF

d_gene: NA
abundance: NA
j_gene: TRBJ2-2
v_gene: TRBV7-2
CDR3nt: TGTGCCAGCAGCCCTCACGCCGGGACCGGGGAGCTGTTTTTT
CDR3aa: CASSPHAGTGELFF

d_gene: TRBD2
abundance: NA
j_gene: TRBJ2-1
v_gene: TRBV5-4
CDR3nt: TGTGCCAGCAGCTTGGGTGGTAGCGGGAGTAGCTACAATGAGCAGTTCTTC
CDR3aa: CASSLGGSGSSYNEQFF

d_gene: NA
abundance: NA
j_gene: TRBJ1-5
v_gene: TRBV10-1
CDR3nt: TGCGCCATCCCGCCGGGACACGTTAGCAATCAGCCCCAGCATTTT
CDR3aa: CAIPPGHVSNQPQHF

d_gene: NA
abundance: NA
j_gene: TRBJ1-5
v_gene: TRBV7-4
CDR3nt: TGTGCCAGCAGCTTACTCCCGGGGGCCCTTCAGGAGCCCCAGCATTTT
CDR3aa: CASSLLPGALQEPQHF

d_gene: TRBD1
abundance: NA
j_gene: TRBJ2-5
v_gene: TRBV6-1
CDR3nt: TGTGCCAGCAGTGAAGCCGGGGGCACAGGGGGGGAGACCCAGTACTTC
CDR3aa: CASSEAGGTGGETQYF

d_gene: NA
abundance: NA
j_gene: TRBJ1-5
v_gene: TRBV28
CDR3nt: TGTGCCAGCAGTTATCTTAATAGCAATCAGCCCCAGCATTTT
CDR3aa: CASSYLNSNQPQHF

d_gene: NA
abundance: NA
j_gene: TRBJ1-3
v_gene: TRBV7-2
CDR3nt: TGTGCCAGCAGCCAGACCCTTGCCTCTGGAAACACCATATATTTT
CDR3aa: CASSQTLASGNTIYF

d_gene: NA
abundance: NA
j_gene: TRBJ1-5
v_gene: TRBV28
CDR3nt: TGTGCCAGCAGGGAGGGAGGACAGCCCCAGCATTTT
CDR3aa: CASREGGQPQHF

d_gene: TRBD1
abundance: NA
j_gene: TRBJ2-1
v_gene: TRBV7-8
CDR3nt: TGTGCCAGCAGCTACCAGGGGGATGAGCAGTTCTTC
CDR3aa: CASSYQGDEQFF

d_gene: TRBD1
abundance: NA
j_gene: TRBJ2-1
v_gene: TRBV11-3
CDR3nt: TGTGCCAGCAGTTCCGGGACAGGTTACAATGAGCAGTTCTTC
CDR3aa: CASSSGTGYNEQFF

d_gene: NA
abundance: NA
j_gene: TRBJ1-1
v_gene: TRBV5-3
CDR3nt: TGTGCCAGCAGCCTACCAGGGGCACTGAACACTGAAGCTTTCTTT
CDR3aa: CASSLPGALNTEAFF

d_gene: TRBD1
abundance: NA
j_gene: TRBJ2-2
v_gene: TRBV28
CDR3nt: TGTGCCAGCAGGTCGGACAGGGCCGCGGGGGAGCTGTTTTTT
CDR3aa: CASRSDRAAGELFF

d_gene: TRBD1
abundance: NA
j_gene: TRBJ1-2
v_gene: TRBV6-1
CDR3nt: TGTGCCAGTTCAATGGCAGGGGGTCATGGCTACACCTTC
CDR3aa: CASSMAGGHGYTF

d_gene: NA
abundance: NA
j_gene: TRBJ2-1
v_gene: TRBV11-2
CDR3nt: TGTGCCAGCAGCCGCACCGGATCCACAAACAATGAGCAGTTCTTC
CDR3aa: CASSRTGSTNNEQFF

d_gene: NA
abundance: NA
j_gene: TRBJ1-1
v_gene: TRBV28
CDR3nt: TGTGCCAGCAGCCCCCCGACGGGACACCTCCCGACAGCTTTCTTT
CDR3aa: CASSPPTGHLPTAFF

d_gene: NA
abundance: NA
j_gene: TRBJ2-3
v_gene: TRBV4-1
CDR3nt: TGCGCCAGCAGCCAAGAGGACAGTCGCACAGATACGCAGTATTTT
CDR3aa: CASSQEDSRTDTQYF